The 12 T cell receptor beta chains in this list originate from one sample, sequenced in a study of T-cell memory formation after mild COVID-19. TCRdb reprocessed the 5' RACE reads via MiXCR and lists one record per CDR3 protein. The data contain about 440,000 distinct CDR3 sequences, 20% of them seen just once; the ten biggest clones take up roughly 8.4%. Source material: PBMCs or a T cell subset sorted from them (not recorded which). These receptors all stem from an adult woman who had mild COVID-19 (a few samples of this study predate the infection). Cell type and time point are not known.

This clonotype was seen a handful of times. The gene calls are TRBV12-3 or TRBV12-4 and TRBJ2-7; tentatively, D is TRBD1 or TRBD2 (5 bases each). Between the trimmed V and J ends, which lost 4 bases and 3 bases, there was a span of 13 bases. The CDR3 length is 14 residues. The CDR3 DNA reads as TGTGCCAGCAGTTCCGGGACCGTTTACTACGAGCAGTACTTC. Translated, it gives CASSSGTVYYEQYF.

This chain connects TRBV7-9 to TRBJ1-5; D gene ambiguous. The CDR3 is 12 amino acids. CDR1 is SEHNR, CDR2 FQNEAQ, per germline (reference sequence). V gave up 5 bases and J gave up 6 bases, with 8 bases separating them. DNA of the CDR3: TGTGCCAGCAGCGCCCCCGGTCAGCCCCAGCATTTT. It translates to CASSAPGQPQHF.

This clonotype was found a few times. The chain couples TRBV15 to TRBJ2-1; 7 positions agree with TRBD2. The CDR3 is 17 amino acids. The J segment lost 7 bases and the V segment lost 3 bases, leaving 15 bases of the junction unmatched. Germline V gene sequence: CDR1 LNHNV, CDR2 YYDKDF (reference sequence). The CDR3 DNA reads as TGTGCCACCAGCAGTCGAAGTGCTAGCGGCCTGAGAAATGAGCAGTTCTTC. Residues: CATSSRSASGLRNEQFF.

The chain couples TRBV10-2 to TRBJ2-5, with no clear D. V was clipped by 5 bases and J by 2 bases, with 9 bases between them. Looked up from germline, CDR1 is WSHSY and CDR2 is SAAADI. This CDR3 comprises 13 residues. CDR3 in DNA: TGCGCCAGCAGTCGGTCCAGACAAGAGACCCAGTACTTC. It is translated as CASSRSRQETQYF.

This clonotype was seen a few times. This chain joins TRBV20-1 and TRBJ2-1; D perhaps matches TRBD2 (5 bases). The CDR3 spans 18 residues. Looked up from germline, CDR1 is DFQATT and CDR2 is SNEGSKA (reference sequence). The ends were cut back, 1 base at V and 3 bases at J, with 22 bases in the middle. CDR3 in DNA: TGCAGTGCTAGAGGGGGAGCTAGCCGCGACCGTGGCTACAATGAGCAGTTCTTC. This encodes CSARGGASRDRGYNEQFF.

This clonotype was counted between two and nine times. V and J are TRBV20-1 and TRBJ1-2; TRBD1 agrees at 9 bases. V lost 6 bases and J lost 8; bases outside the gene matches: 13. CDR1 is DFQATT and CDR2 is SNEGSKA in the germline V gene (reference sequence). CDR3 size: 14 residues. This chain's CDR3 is CSAVPAGQGWGYTF. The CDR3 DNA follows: TGCAGTGCGGTCCCAGCGGGACAGGGCTGGGGCTACACCTTC.

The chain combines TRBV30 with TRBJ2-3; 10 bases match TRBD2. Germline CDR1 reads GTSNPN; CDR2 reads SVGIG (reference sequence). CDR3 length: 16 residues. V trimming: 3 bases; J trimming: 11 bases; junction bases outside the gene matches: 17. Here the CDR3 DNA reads TGTGCCTGGAGCGCCGGGACTAGCGCCATCCCCTTGGAGCAGTATTTT. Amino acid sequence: CAWSAGTSAIPLEQYF.

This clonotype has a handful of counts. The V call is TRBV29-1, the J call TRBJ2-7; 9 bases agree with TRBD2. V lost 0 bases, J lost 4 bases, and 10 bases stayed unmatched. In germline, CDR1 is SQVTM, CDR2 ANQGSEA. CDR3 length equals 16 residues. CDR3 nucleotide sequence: TGCAGCGTTGAAGATCGTGACGGCGGGGGGGAATACGAGCAGTACTTC. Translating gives CSVEDRDGGGEYEQYF.

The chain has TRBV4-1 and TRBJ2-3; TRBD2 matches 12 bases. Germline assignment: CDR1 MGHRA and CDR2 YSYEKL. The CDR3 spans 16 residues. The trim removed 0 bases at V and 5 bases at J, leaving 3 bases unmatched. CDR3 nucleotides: TGCGCCAGCAGCCAAGATCAACTAGCGGGGGGAGATACGCAGTATTTT. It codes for CASSQDQLAGGDTQYF.

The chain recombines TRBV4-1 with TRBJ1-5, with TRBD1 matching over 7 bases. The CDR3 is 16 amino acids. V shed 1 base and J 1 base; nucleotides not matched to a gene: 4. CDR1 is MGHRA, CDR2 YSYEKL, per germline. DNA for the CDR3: TGCGCCAGCAGCCAAGCCCCGGGACAGAGCAATCAGCCCCAGCATTTT. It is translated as CASSQAPGQSNQPQHF.

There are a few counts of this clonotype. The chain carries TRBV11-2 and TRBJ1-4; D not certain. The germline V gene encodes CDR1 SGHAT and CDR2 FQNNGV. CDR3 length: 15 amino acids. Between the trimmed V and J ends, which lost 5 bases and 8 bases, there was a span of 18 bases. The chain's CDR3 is CASSLARVLGEKLFF. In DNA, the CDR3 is TGTGCCAGCAGCCTCGCCCGAGTCCTTGGGGAAAAACTGTTTTTT.

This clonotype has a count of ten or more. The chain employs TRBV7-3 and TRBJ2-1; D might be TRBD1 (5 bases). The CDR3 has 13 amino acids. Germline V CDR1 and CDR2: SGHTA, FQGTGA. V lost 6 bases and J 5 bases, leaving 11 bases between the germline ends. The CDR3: CASSPDNHNEQFF. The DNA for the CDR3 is TGTGCCAGCAGTCCGGACAACCACAATGAGCAGTTCTTC.